This T cell receptor beta chain was sequenced in a study of monozygotic twins with inflammatory bowel disease. Study conclusions and caveats: Whether twins were concordant or discordant made no difference to repertoire similarity, possibly from limited power.

Germline V gene data show CDR1 as DFQATT and CDR2 as SNEGSKA (reference sequence). The CDR3 has 14 residues. With regard to this clonotype: Antigen specificity is unknown.

Per donor there was one draw, yielding a blood sample of roughly 2.6 ml. Through template switching, UMIs that included a 6-nucleotide sample barcode were added. TCRdb re-called the 5' RACE reads; every CDR3 protein appears as one record, without DNA. The sample holds approximately 400,000 distinct CDR3 sequences. This TCR came from a human donor with ulcerative colitis or Crohn's disease, or a healthy co-twin of an affected twin (not recorded which). Material: blood. J is TRBJ1-1 and V is TRBV20-1. CDR3 sequence: CSARGGPDSTEAFF.